The 12 T cell receptor beta chains below all came from one sample that was sequenced in a study of molecular identifiers for immune sequencing clone quantification. TCRdb processed the PCR reads anew with MiXCR; each CDR3 protein has one entry. The table shows around 470,000 distinct CDR3 sequences, with roughly 26% occurring only once. Sequenced: naive CD8+ T cells from blood, with Jurkat cell RNA spiked in. Subset meaning: FACS-sorted CD8+CD4-CCR7+CD45RA+ naive T cells. The receptors were gathered from a human donor in good health. Some libraries in this study had Jurkat cell RNA spiked in.

With respect to this clonotype: One base away lies a much larger clone, so this may be a sequencing read error. V gene TRBV21-1 combines with J gene TRBJ1-5; TRBD1, the D gene given by the table, was not confirmed from the DNA. TRBV21-1 is a pseudogene segment. The length of the CDR3 is 16 residues. In DNA form, the CDR3 reads TGTGCCAGCAGCACAAGTTGGGGACGTAGCAATCAGCCCCAGCATTTT. It yields the protein CASSTSWGRSNQPQHF.

This clonotype turned up a few times. V is TRBV14 and J is TRBJ2-3; 7 nucleotides line up with TRBD2. The length of the CDR3 is 14 residues. Unmatched junction bases numbered 5, after V lost 6 bases and J lost 2 bases. Germline CDR1 SGHDN, CDR2 FVKESK. The CDR3 loop is CASRAGELTDTQYF. The CDR3 bases are TGTGCCAGCAGGGCGGGGGAGCTCACAGATACGCAGTATTTT.

On this clonotype itself: A read error may be the cause here, since a much bigger clone is one base away. This chain links TRBV24-1 with TRBJ2-3; D not resolved. This CDR3 comprises 15 residues. Looked up from germline, CDR1 is KGHDR and CDR2 is SFDVKD. CDR3 in DNA: TGTGCCACCAGTGATAGTATTAGAACCACAGCTACGCAGTATTTT. Encoded protein: CATSDSIRTTATQYF.

This clonotype came up many times. This chain connects TRBV11-2 to TRBJ2-1; D is unclear. CDR3 size: 11 residues. The germline V and J ends were trimmed by 2 bases and 10 bases, with 6 bases remaining between them. The germline CDR1 and CDR2 sequences are SGHAT and FQNNGV. CDR3 protein: CASSLQAEQFF. CDR3 bases: TGTGCCAGCAGCTTACAGGCGGAGCAGTTCTTC.

The genes are TRBV7-3 and TRBJ2-1; 13 nucleotides agree with TRBD2. The germline CDR1 and CDR2 sequences are SGHTA and FQGTGA. CDR3 length: 16 amino acids. J gave up 7 bases and V 2 bases, and 5 bases lay outside the gene matches. The CDR3 nucleotides read TGTGCCAGCAGCTTATTGGGGGGACTAGCGGGGAATGAGCAGTTCTTC. Translated: CASSLLGGLAGNEQFF.

As to this clonotype: Germline and junction disagree at one end, which may indicate a read error. V and J are TRBV29-1 and TRBJ2-2, with TRBD1 identical over 7 bases. The V gene's germline CDR1 is SQVTM and CDR2 ANQGSEA. CDR3 length: 12 amino acids. CDR3 region: CSVKQGFGELIF. The CDR3 DNA reads as TGCAGCGTTAAACAGGGGTTCGGGGAGCTGATTTTT.

V is TRBV7-3 and J is TRBJ2-7, with D possibly matching TRBD1 (6 bases). Looked up from germline, CDR1 is SGHTA and CDR2 is FQGTGA. Deletions cut 3 bases from V and 5 bases from J, with 11 bases between. The CDR3 totals 13 residues. In nucleotides, the CDR3 is TGTGCCAGCAGCTTGATGGGGGCCGACGAGCAGTACTTC. It encodes CASSLMGADEQYF.

This clonotype was seen repeatedly, ten times or more. The V gene is TRBV9, the J gene TRBJ1-1; D not resolved. Germline loops: CDR1 SGDLS, CDR2 YYNGEE. Trimming pared 5 bases from V and 6 bases from J, leaving 20 bases between. The CDR3 is 15 amino acids. The CDR3: CASSAVEGPVPEAFF. The CDR3 DNA reads TGTGCCAGCAGTGCTGTGGAGGGCCCCGTACCTGAAGCTTTCTTT.

This clonotype was counted ten times or more. The V gene is TRBV12-3 or TRBV12-4, the J gene TRBJ2-2; D possibly corresponds to TRBD1 (6 bases). The CDR3 consists of 14 residues. The V gene lost 3 bases and the J gene lost 5 bases, with 10 bases spanning the gap. The chain's CDR3 is CASSFARGTGELFF. The CDR3 coding sequence is TGTGCCAGCAGTTTTGCCAGGGGAACCGGGGAGCTGTTTTTT.

The rearrangement links TRBV7-2 to TRBJ2-7; TRBD2 agrees at 8 bases. Germline assignment: CDR1 SGHTA and CDR2 FQGNSA. The CDR3 is 14 residues long. V lost 5 bases, J lost 3 bases, and 6 bases stayed unmatched. Written as DNA, the CDR3 is TGTGCCAGCAGCCGGCCGGGACTAGTCTACGAGCAGTACTTC. Translated, it gives CASSRPGLVYEQYF.

This clonotype has at least ten counts. The V gene is TRBV6-5, the J gene TRBJ2-7; tentative D call: TRBD1 (6 bases). CDR3 length: 14 residues. The germline V and J ends were trimmed by 6 bases and 3 bases, with 15 bases remaining between them. Per germline, CDR1 MNHEY and CDR2 SVGAGI. The CDR3 region has the DNA TGTGCCAGCAGCTCCCTGTCAGGGGTCTACGAGCAGTACTTC. It codes for CASSSLSGVYEQYF.

Remarks on this clonotype: Compared with germline, one end of the junction differs, possibly owing to a read error. The chain joins TRBV6-5 to TRBJ1-5; weak D call: TRBD1 (6 bases). The CDR3 is 13 amino acids. Germline assignment: CDR1 MNHEY and CDR2 SVGAGI. The CDR3 sequence is CASSYRGWPPPHF. CDR3 DNA: TGTGCCAGCAGTTATAGGGGGTGGCCGCCCCCGCATTTT.